The 7 T cell receptor beta chains presented below share a single source sample, sequenced in a study of T cell changes during pregnancy in multiple sclerosis. Sequencing used immunoSEQ multiplex PCR; TCRdb keeps in-frame clones, though not all of them. The sample holds tens of thousands of clones, 94% seen once. Sequencing was performed on peripheral blood, taken in the second trimester of pregnancy. The receptors originated from a female donor in good health, enrolled as a control in a pregnancy study.

The rearrangement uses TRBV2 and TRBJ2-1; 8 bases align to TRBD2. CDR1 SNHLY and CDR2 FYNNEI come from the germline V gene. J was trimmed by 2 bases and V by 6 bases; bases with no gene match: 6. The CDR3 length is 15 residues. CDR3 loop: CASSKSGSAYNEQFF. The DNA for the CDR3 is TGTGCCAGCAGCAAAAGCGGGAGCGCCTACAATGAGCAGTTCTTC.

The chain employs TRBV5-5 and TRBJ1-3; D perhaps matches TRBD1 (5 bases). The CDR3 has 18 residues. Trimming cost V 0 bases and J 2 bases, with 18 bases left between them. Germline V gene sequence: CDR1 SGHKS, CDR2 YYEKEE (reference sequence). The CDR3 region is CASSLEGTWGVTGNTIYF. CDR3 coding DNA: TGTGCCAGCAGCTTGGAAGGAACTTGGGGGGTGACTGGAAACACCATATATTTT. Full variable domain (outside the CDR3, taken from reference TRBV5-5 and TRBJ1-3): DAGVTQSPTHLIKTRGQQVTLRCSPISGHKSVSWYQQVLGQGPQFIFQYYEKEERGRGNFPDRFSARQFPNYSSELNVNALLLGDSALYLCASSLEGTWGVTGNTIYFGEGSWLTVV.

The chain links TRBV5-1 to TRBJ1-1; no clear D gene. Germline values: CDR1 SGHRS, CDR2 YFSETQ. The CDR3 is 16 residues long. Trimming stripped 4 bases from V and 0 bases from J, with 16 bases between. CDR3 region: CASSPPAEALNTEAFF. The CDR3 DNA reads as TGCGCCAGCAGCCCGCCGGCCGAGGCCCTGAACACTGAAGCTTTCTTT.

This clone was recorded a few times. The chain carries TRBV16 and TRBJ1-1; 11 bases map to TRBD1. The CDR3 is 16 amino acids. After removal of 3 bases from V and 2 bases from J, the junction contained 5 bases not matched to a gene. CDR1 and CDR2 from the germline V gene are KGHSY and FQNENV. The CDR3 loop reads CASSHLGQGANTEAFF. The CDR3 nucleotides read TGTGCCAGCAGCCACCTCGGACAGGGGGCTAACACTGAAGCTTTCTTT.

For the CDR3, the DNA is TGTGCCAGTAGTAAACAGGGGGCGGGCTTTAATGAGCAGTTCTTC. Protein sequence: CASSKQGAGFNEQFF. The rearrangement links TRBV19 to TRBJ2-1, with 9 bases lining up with TRBD1. The V gene's germline CDR1 is LNHDA and CDR2 SQIVND (reference sequence). The CDR3 covers 15 residues. J was trimmed by 7 bases and V by 4 bases; bases with no gene match: 8.

V and J are TRBV27 and TRBJ1-1; tentatively, D is TRBD1 (5 bases). The V end lost 5 bases, the J end lost 0 bases, and 19 bases lay between the germline ends. The germline gives CDR1 MNHEY, CDR2 SMNVEV (reference sequence). CDR3 length equals 17 residues. The CDR3 protein is CASSPTTRVLMNTEAFF. The CDR3 nucleotides read TGTGCCAGCAGTCCGACAACCAGGGTACTTATGAACACTGAAGCTTTCTTT.

The V gene is TRBV7-9, the J gene TRBJ1-2; D ambiguous. CDR1 and CDR2 (germline): SEHNR, FQNEAQ (reference sequence). The germline V and J ends were trimmed by 5 bases and 2 bases, with 12 bases remaining between them. The CDR3 is 14 residues long. The CDR3 coding sequence is TGTGCCAGCAGCCCGGAGGGCGTAAACTATGGCTACACCTTC. Protein sequence: CASSPEGVNYGYTF. Complete variable domain (other parts from reference TRBV7-9 and TRBJ1-2): DTGVSQNPRHKITKRGQNVTFRCDPISEHNRLYWYRQTLGQGPEFLTYFQNEAQLEKSRLLSDRFSAERPKGSFSTLEIQRTEQGDSAMYLCASSPEGVNYGYTFGSGTRLTVV.